This T cell receptor beta chain was retrieved from a study of identical twins. V lost 5 bases, J lost 4 bases, and 11 bases lay in between. CDR3 length equals 14 residues. Germline values: CDR1 KGHDR, CDR2 SFDVKD. TCRdb called the 5' RACE reads again in MiXCR, with one record for every CDR3 protein. In the table there are around 280,000 distinct CDR3 sequences, roughly 8.6% of which are singletons. These data also formed part of another study, on yellow fever vaccine responses in identical twins.

This receptor was taken from a young woman in good health. This sequence joins TRBV24-1 and TRBJ2-1; possibly TRBD1 for D (6 bases). The specimen sequenced was memory (CD45RO+) T cells sorted from blood. DNA for the CDR3: TGTGCCACCAGTGGTAGGGGGAATTACAATGAGCAGTTCTTC. Translated: CATSGRGNYNEQFF.